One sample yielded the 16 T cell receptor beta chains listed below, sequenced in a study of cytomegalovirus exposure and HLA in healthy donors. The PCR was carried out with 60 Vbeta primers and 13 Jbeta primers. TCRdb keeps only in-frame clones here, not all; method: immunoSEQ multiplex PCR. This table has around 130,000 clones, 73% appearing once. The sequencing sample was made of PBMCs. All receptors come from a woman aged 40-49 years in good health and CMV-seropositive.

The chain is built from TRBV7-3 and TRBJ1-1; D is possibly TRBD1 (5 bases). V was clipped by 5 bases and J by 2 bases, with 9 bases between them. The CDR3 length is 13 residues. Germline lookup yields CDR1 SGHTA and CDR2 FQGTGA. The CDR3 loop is CASSRQSNTEAFF. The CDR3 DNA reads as TGTGCCAGCAGCCGACAGTCTAACACTGAAGCTTTCTTT.

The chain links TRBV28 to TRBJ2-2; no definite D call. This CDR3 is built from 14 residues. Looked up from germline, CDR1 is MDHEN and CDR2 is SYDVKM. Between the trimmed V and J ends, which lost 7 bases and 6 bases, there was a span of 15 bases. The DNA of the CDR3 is TGTGCCAGCACCCTAGGCGGTGTATCCGGGGAGCTGTTTTTT. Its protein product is CASTLGGVSGELFF.

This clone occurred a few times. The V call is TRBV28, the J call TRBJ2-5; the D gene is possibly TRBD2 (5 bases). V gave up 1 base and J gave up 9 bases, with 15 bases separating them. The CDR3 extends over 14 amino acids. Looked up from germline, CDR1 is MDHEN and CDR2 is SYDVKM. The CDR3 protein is CASSLSPGKMPQYF. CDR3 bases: TGTGCCAGCAGTTTATCGCCCGGGAAGATGCCCCAGTACTTC.

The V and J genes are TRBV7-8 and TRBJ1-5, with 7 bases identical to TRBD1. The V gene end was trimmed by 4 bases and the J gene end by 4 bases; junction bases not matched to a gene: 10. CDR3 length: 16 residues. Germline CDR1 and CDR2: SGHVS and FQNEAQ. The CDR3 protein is CASSSVPGTANQPQHF. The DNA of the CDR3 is TGTGCCAGCAGCTCAGTCCCCGGGACAGCTAATCAGCCCCAGCATTTT.

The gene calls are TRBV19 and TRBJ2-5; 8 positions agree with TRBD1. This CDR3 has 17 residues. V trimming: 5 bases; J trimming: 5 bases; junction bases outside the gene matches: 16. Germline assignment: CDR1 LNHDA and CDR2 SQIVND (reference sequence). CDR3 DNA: TGTGCCAGTAGTTCGACTCAAGGACAGGGTCGCCGGGAGACCCAGTACTTC. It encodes CASSSTQGQGRRETQYF.

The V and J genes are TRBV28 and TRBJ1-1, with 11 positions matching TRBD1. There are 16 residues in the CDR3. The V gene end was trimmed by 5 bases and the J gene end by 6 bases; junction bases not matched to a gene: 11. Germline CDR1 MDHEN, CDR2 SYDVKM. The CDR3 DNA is TGTGCCAGCAGTCTGCGGACAGGGGGCTTTAGGCCTGAAGCTTTCTTT. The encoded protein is CASSLRTGGFRPEAFF. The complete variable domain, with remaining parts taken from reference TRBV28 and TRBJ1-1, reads DVKVTQSSRYLVKRTGEKVFLECVQDMDHENMFWYRQDPGLGLRLIYFSYDVKMKEKGDIPEGYSVSREKKERFSLILESASTNQTSMYLCASSLRTGGFRPEAFFGQGTRLTVV.

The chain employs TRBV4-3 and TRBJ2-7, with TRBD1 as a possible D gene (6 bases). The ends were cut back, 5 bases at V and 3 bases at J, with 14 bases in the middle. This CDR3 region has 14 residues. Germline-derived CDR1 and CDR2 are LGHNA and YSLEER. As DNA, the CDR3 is TGCGCCAGCAGCGACGGGTACAGGGACTACGAGCAGTACTTC. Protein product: CASSDGYRDYEQYF.

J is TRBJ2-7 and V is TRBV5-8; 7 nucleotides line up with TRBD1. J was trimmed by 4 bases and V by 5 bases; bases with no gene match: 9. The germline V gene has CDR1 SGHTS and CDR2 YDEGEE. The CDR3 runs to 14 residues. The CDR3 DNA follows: TGTGCCAGCAGGCGAGAACAGGGGATTTACGAGCAGTACTTC. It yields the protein CASRREQGIYEQYF. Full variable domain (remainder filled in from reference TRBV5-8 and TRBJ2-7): EAGVTQSPTHLIKTRGQQATLRCSPISGHTSVYWYQQALGLGLQFLLWYDEGEERNRGNFPPRFSGRQFPNYSSELNVNALELEDSALYLCASRREQGIYEQYFGPGTRLTVT.

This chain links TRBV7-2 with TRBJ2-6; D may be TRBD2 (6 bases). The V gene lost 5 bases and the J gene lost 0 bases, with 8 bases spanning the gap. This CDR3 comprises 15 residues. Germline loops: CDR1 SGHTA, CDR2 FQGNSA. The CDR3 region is CASSQRASGANVLTF. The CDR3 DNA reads TGTGCCAGCAGCCAGCGGGCCTCTGGGGCCAACGTCCTGACTTTC.

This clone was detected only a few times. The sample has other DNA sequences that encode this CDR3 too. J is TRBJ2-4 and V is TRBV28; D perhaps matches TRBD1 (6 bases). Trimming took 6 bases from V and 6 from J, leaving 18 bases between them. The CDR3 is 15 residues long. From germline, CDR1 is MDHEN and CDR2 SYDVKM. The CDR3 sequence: CASSNTDARGNIQYF. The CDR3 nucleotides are TGTGCCAGCAGCAATACAGACGCCAGGGGAAACATTCAGTACTTC.

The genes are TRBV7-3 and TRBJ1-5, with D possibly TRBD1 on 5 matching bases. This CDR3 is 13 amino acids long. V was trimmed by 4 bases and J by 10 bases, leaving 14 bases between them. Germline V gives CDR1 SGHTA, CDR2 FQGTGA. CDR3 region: CASSSGQGGPQHF. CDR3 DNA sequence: TGTGCCAGCAGCTCGGGGCAGGGAGGTCCCCAGCATTTT.

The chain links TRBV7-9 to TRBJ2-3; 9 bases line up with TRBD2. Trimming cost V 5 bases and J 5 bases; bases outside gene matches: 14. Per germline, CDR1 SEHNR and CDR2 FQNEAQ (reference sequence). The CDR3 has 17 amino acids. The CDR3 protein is CASSLRAGGPGLDTQYF. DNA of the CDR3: TGTGCCAGCAGCCTACGGGCGGGAGGGCCTGGTTTAGATACGCAGTATTTT.

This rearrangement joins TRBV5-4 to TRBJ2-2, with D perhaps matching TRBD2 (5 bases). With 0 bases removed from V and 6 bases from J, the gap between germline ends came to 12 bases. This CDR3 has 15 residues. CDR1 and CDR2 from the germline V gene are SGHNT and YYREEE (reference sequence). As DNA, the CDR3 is TGTGCCAGCAGCTTGGATACTAGTCTTGCCGGGGAGCTGTTTTTT. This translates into CASSLDTSLAGELFF.

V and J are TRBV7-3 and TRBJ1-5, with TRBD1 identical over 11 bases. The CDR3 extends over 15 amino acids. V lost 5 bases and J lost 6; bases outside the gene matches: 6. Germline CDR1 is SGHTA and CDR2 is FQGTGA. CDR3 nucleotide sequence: TGTGCCAGCAGCGCGGACAGGGGGCTTGTTCAGCCCCAGCATTTT. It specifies CASSADRGLVQPQHF.

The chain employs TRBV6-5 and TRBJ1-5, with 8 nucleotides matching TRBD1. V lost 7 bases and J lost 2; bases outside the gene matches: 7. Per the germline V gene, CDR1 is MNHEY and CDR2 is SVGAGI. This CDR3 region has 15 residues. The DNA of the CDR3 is TGTGCCAGCAACCCGACAGGGGAGGGCAATCAGCCCCAGCATTTT. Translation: CASNPTGEGNQPQHF.

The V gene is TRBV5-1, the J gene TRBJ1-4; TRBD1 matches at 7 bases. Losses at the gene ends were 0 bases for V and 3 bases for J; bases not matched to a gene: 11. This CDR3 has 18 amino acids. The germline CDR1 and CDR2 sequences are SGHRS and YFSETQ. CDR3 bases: TGCGCCAGCAGCTTGGCCGGGATGGAGGGGGCCTCTAATGAAAAACTGTTTTTT. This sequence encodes CASSLAGMEGASNEKLFF.